These 32 T cell receptor beta chains were all obtained from the same sample, sequenced in a study of cytomegalovirus exposure and HLA in healthy donors. TCRdb's table, derived via immunoSEQ multiplex PCR, lists solely in-frame clones and lacks some. This sample has 250,000 to 400,000 clones, with roughly 90% found just once. The sequenced sample consisted of PBMCs. Receptors were obtained from a man aged 25 to 40 in good health and CMV-seronegative.

This sequence joins TRBV6-5 and TRBJ2-5, with 12 bases matching TRBD2. V was clipped by 7 bases and J by 5 bases; unmatched bases: 8. The CDR3 has 15 amino acids. Germline CDR1 MNHEY, CDR2 SVGAGI. The CDR3 coding sequence is TGTGCCAGCACCCCTAGCGGGGGGGCCGGTGAGACCCAGTACTTC. This gives the protein CASTPSGGAGETQYF.

The chain carries TRBV5-6 and TRBJ2-1, with TRBD1 matching over 7 bases. CDR3 length: 19 amino acids. Germline values: CDR1 SGHDT, CDR2 YYEEEE. V shed 2 bases, J shed 0 bases, and the junction held 14 bases outside the gene matches. The CDR3: CASSFLFFDSGGSYNEQFF. The CDR3 DNA is TGTGCCAGCAGCTTTCTCTTTTTTGATTCAGGGGGCTCCTACAATGAGCAGTTCTTC.

The chain employs TRBV29-1 and TRBJ2-1; D is perhaps TRBD2 (5 bases). Germline lookup yields CDR1 SQVTM and CDR2 ANQGSEA. This CDR3 is 13 amino acids long. Trimming stripped 2 bases from V and 7 bases from J, with 12 bases between. CDR3 sequence reads: CSVEKLVRNEQFF. In DNA, the CDR3 is TGCAGCGTTGAAAAACTAGTTCGAAATGAGCAGTTCTTC.

The chain is built from TRBV4-1 and TRBJ1-5; 10 positions match TRBD1. The CDR3 extends over 16 amino acids. Per the germline V gene, CDR1 is MGHRA and CDR2 is YSYEKL. Germline trimming cut 0 bases from V and 7 bases from J; bases unmatched to any gene: 6. In DNA form, the CDR3 reads TGCGCCAGCAGCCAAGAACCCGGGACAGGGGTCCAGCCCCAGCATTTT. This codes for CASSQEPGTGVQPQHF.

V and J are TRBV6-4 and TRBJ2-1; 9 nucleotides align to TRBD1. CDR1 is MRHNA, CDR2 SNTAGT, per germline. The CDR3 totals 15 residues. With V trimmed by 6 bases and J by 5 bases, 8 bases remained unmatched. CDR3 DNA: TGTGCCAGCAGCGAGTGGACAGGGGAACACAATGAGCAGTTCTTC. Translated: CASSEWTGEHNEQFF.

V gene TRBV7-9 combines with J gene TRBJ1-4, with D perhaps TRBD1 (5 bases). The CDR3 sequence is 14 residues long. Germline CDR1 is SEHNR and CDR2 is FQNEAQ (reference sequence). V dropped 2 bases and J dropped 5 bases, with 9 bases sitting between them. CDR3 sequence (DNA): TGTGCCAGCAGCTTAAGCAGGGAAAATGAAAAACTGTTTTTT. Translating it yields CASSLSRENEKLFF.

Here the CDR3 reads CASSLGIGQAGETQYF. CDR3 nucleotide sequence: TGCGCCAGCAGCTTGGGTATCGGTCAGGCCGGAGAGACCCAGTACTTC. J is TRBJ2-5 and V is TRBV5-1; D remains ambiguous. The germline CDR1 and CDR2 sequences are SGHRS and YFSETQ. V lost 0 bases and J lost 4, with 16 bases in between. This CDR3 spans 16 amino acids.

The CDR3 protein is CASSRLQGVGDNSPLHF. The DNA of the CDR3 is TGTGCCAGTAGCCGATTACAGGGGGTCGGTGATAATTCACCCCTCCACTTT. The chain links TRBV19 to TRBJ1-6, with 8 bases lining up with TRBD1. Germline V gene data show CDR1 as LNHDA and CDR2 as SQIVND (reference sequence). CDR3 length: 17 residues. V shed 6 bases, J shed 5 bases, and the junction held 12 bases outside the gene matches.

The chain is built from TRBV30 and TRBJ1-3; tentatively, D is TRBD1 (6 bases). V lost 8 bases, J lost 4 bases, and 18 bases lay in between. The V gene's germline CDR1 is GTSNPN and CDR2 SVGIG (reference sequence). The CDR3 consists of 14 residues. The chain's CDR3 is CAGGEGHRGNTIYF. CDR3 bases: TGTGCCGGAGGTGAGGGACACAGAGGAAACACCATATATTTT.

This clone has a handful of counts. This chain uses TRBV19 with TRBJ1-5; possibly TRBD1 for D (6 bases). Deletions cut 3 bases from V and 5 bases from J, with 11 bases between. The CDR3 contains 14 residues. Germline loops: CDR1 LNHDA, CDR2 SQIVND (reference sequence). The CDR3 here is CASSIGTLYQPQHF. DNA for the CDR3: TGTGCCAGTAGTATCGGGACACTCTATCAGCCCCAGCATTTT.

The chain joins TRBV9 to TRBJ2-5; 7 bases line up with TRBD2. Trimming took 1 base from V and 3 from J; bases not matched to a gene: 0. This CDR3 has 13 residues. Germline CDR1 SGDLS, CDR2 YYNGEE. The CDR3 DNA sequence: TGTGCCAGCAGCGTAAGCGGGAAAGAGACCCAGTACTTC. Its protein product is CASSVSGKETQYF. Drawing the rest from reference TRBV9 and TRBJ2-5, the complete variable domain is DSGVTQTPKHLITATGQRVTLRCSPRSGDLSVYWYQQSLDQGLQFLIQYYNGEERAKGNILERFSAQQFPDLHSELNLSSLELGDSALYFCASSVSGKETQYFGPGTRLLVL.

V and J are TRBV7-2 and TRBJ2-5; 14 nucleotides align to TRBD2. With V trimmed by 5 bases and J by 2 bases, 7 bases remained unmatched. The CDR3 spans 17 residues. Germline loops: CDR1 SGHTA, CDR2 FQGNSA. CDR3 sequence reads: CASSPGLAGATQETQYF. DNA for the CDR3: TGTGCCAGCAGCCCGGGACTAGCGGGGGCAACGCAAGAGACCCAGTACTTC.

V gene TRBV2 combines with J gene TRBJ1-3; 8 bases fit TRBD1. J was trimmed by 3 bases and V by 8 bases; bases with no gene match: 9. The CDR3 has 15 residues. Germline CDR1 reads SNHLY; CDR2 reads FYNNEI. In DNA, the CDR3 is TGTGCCAGCCGGCCGGACAGGGTTGATGGAAACACCATATATTTT. Translating it yields CASRPDRVDGNTIYF.

The J gene is TRBJ1-1, the V gene TRBV5-1; D perhaps matches TRBD1 (5 bases). V was clipped by 5 bases and J by 2 bases, with 10 bases between them. The length of the CDR3 is 13 residues. CDR1 SGHRS and CDR2 YFSETQ come from the germline V gene. The chain's CDR3 is CASRQESNTEAFF. The CDR3 DNA is TGCGCCAGCAGACAGGAATCCAACACTGAAGCTTTCTTT.

The chain carries TRBV4-1 and TRBJ1-1, with TRBD1 matching 7 bases. There are 17 residues in the CDR3. Germline V CDR1 and CDR2: MGHRA, YSYEKL. The V segment lost 2 bases and the J segment 2 bases; nucleotides outside the gene matches: 11. CDR3 region: CASSQRPSGTANTEAFF. CDR3 DNA: TGCGCCAGCAGCCAACGCCCTTCCGGGACAGCCAACACTGAAGCTTTCTTT.

This clone was seen only a few times. The chain couples TRBV4-2 to TRBJ2-5; 7 nucleotides align to TRBD1. The junction had 14 bases not matched to a gene; V was cut back by 2 bases and J by 2 bases. CDR1 is LGHNA, CDR2 YNFKEQ, per germline. The CDR3 totals 18 residues. CDR3 DNA: TGTGCCAGCAGCCAACCCCGACAGGGTGCCATTATACAAGAGACCCAGTACTTC. Its translation: CASSQPRQGAIIQETQYF.

This clone was observed a handful of times. The V gene is TRBV14, the J gene TRBJ2-7, with D perhaps TRBD2 (6 bases). V lost 4 bases, J lost 5 bases, and 21 bases lay in between. The CDR3 covers 16 residues. The germline V gene has CDR1 SGHDN and CDR2 FVKESK. This CDR3 reads CASSLPTAGPFNEQYF. CDR3 nucleotide sequence: TGTGCCAGCAGCCTTCCAACTGCGGGGCCTTTCAACGAGCAGTACTTC.

The chain couples TRBV7-2 to TRBJ2-3; weak D call: TRBD1 (5 bases). V was pared by 1 base and J by 11 bases, with 13 bases between. Germline values: CDR1 SGHTA, CDR2 FQGNSA. CDR3 size: 13 residues. CDR3 loop: CASSLGGLPKQYF. CDR3 DNA sequence: TGTGCCAGCAGCTTAGGGGGCCTCCCGAAGCAGTATTTT.

This clone came up once. V usage is TRBV29-1 and J usage is TRBJ1-2; possible D gene TRBD1, 6 bases. V shed 4 bases and J shed 0 bases, with 30 bases lying between them. Germline assignment: CDR1 SQVTM and CDR2 ANQGSEA. The CDR3 is 20 amino acids. For the CDR3, the DNA is TGCAGCGTTGCAAGCCCCGAGGGGCGGACAGAGGGATTTACTAACTATGGCTACACCTTC. Amino acids: CSVASPEGRTEGFTNYGYTF.

The rearrangement uses TRBV10-2 and TRBJ2-1; 10 bases align to TRBD2. CDR3 length equals 17 residues. Germline V lookup: CDR1 WSHSY, CDR2 SAAADI. J lost 0 bases, V lost 2 bases, and 4 bases had no gene match. The CDR3 DNA sequence: TGCGCCAGCAGTGAGACCATAGCGGGGGGCTCCTACAATGAGCAGTTCTTC. As protein: CASSETIAGGSYNEQFF.

This chain uses TRBV2 with TRBJ1-2; D unclear. The germline V and J ends were trimmed by 4 bases and 6 bases, with 12 bases remaining between them. In germline, CDR1 is SNHLY, CDR2 FYNNEI. CDR3 length: 13 residues. The CDR3 DNA reads TGTGCCAGCAGTGGTTGGGGAGGTAATGGCTACACCTTC. This encodes CASSGWGGNGYTF.

This chain uses TRBV7-2 with TRBJ2-4; 15 positions agree with TRBD2. With 5 bases clipped from V and 10 bases from J, the junction kept 9 bases outside the gene matches. The CDR3 covers 16 residues. The germline gives CDR1 SGHTA, CDR2 FQGNSA. Here the CDR3 DNA reads TGTGCCAGCAGCCTAGACTCCGGGACTAGCGGGGGGATTCAGTACTTC. Its translation: CASSLDSGTSGGIQYF.

This clone was seen just once. This rearrangement joins TRBV6-5 to TRBJ1-4; weak D call: TRBD1 (5 bases). The germline CDR1 and CDR2 sequences are MNHEY and SVGAGI. With 0 bases removed from V and 7 bases from J, the gap between germline ends came to 12 bases. The CDR3 sequence is 15 residues long. In DNA, the CDR3 is TGTGCCAGCAGTTACTCCGGGCCGGGGGGTGAAAAACTGTTTTTT. Its protein is CASSYSGPGGEKLFF.

This chain connects TRBV18 to TRBJ2-7; TRBD2 aligns across 11 bases. Germline lookup yields CDR1 KGHSH and CDR2 LQKENI. This CDR3 spans 13 amino acids. After removal of 3 bases from V and 9 bases from J, the junction contained 4 bases not matched to a gene. The CDR3 DNA is TGTGCCAGCTCACCGGCCGGACTAGCGGGGCAGTACTTC. Translating it yields CASSPAGLAGQYF.

The chain recombines TRBV13 with TRBJ2-3, with a tentative D call TRBD2 (6 bases). Per germline, CDR1 PRHDT and CDR2 FYEKMQ (reference sequence). The CDR3 length is 15 residues. V lost 4 bases to trimming and J lost 6 bases, with 17 bases between them. The CDR3 loop is CASSSEWGDNDTQYF. Written as DNA, the CDR3 is TGTGCCAGCAGCTCCGAGTGGGGGGATAATGATACGCAGTATTTT. Complete variable domain (other parts from reference TRBV13 and TRBJ2-3): AAGVIQSPRHLIKEKRETATLKCYPIPRHDTVYWYQQGPGQDPQFLISFYEKMQSDKGSIPDRFSAQQFSDYHSELNMSSLELGDSALYFCASSSEWGDNDTQYFGPGTRLTVL.

V is TRBV18 and J is TRBJ1-1; 9 bases are shared with TRBD1. The length of the CDR3 is 16 residues. Germline CDR1 is KGHSH and CDR2 is LQKENI. The V segment lost 0 bases and the J segment 1 base; nucleotides outside the gene matches: 3. The CDR3 DNA is TGTGCCAGCTCACCACCGCGGGGACAGGGGAACACTGAAGCTTTCTTT. Its translation: CASSPPRGQGNTEAFF.

The chain has TRBV19 and TRBJ1-1, with 9 bases lining up with TRBD1. V lost 4 bases, J lost 3 bases, and 6 bases stayed unmatched. Germline CDR1 LNHDA, CDR2 SQIVND (reference sequence). This CDR3 spans 15 amino acids. This CDR3 reads CASSRGQGRDTEAFF. The CDR3 DNA sequence: TGTGCCAGTAGTAGGGGACAGGGTCGAGACACTGAAGCTTTCTTT.

This clone was observed a single time. The chain employs TRBV18 and TRBJ2-5; the D gene is possibly TRBD2 (6 bases). The CDR3 is 14 residues long. V lost 2 bases and J lost 5, with 12 bases in between. CDR1 and CDR2 from the germline V gene are KGHSH and LQKENI. The CDR3 region is CASSPAMGRETQYF. The CDR3 region has the DNA TGTGCCAGCTCACCAGCGATGGGGAGGGAGACCCAGTACTTC.

The chain joins TRBV7-9 to TRBJ2-1, with unresolved D. The CDR3 extends over 12 amino acids. The germline V gene has CDR1 SEHNR and CDR2 FQNEAQ (reference sequence). Trimming cost V 4 bases and J 7 bases, with 8 bases left between them. Here the CDR3 reads CASSSKLNEQFF. The CDR3 nucleotides are TGTGCCAGCAGCTCAAAGCTAAATGAGCAGTTCTTC.

This chain joins TRBV27 and TRBJ2-5, with D possibly TRBD1 on 6 matching bases. The CDR3 loop spans 15 amino acids. V shed 6 bases and J shed 5 bases, with 19 bases lying between them. Germline CDR1 and CDR2: MNHEY and SMNVEV (reference sequence). CDR3 DNA: TGTGCCAGCAGCGCCGGGGATGGGGGCTGGGAGACCCAGTACTTC. Translated: CASSAGDGGWETQYF.

This sequence joins TRBV19 and TRBJ2-7; TRBD2 matches at 8 bases. There are 15 residues in the CDR3. The germline CDR1 and CDR2 sequences are LNHDA and SQIVND (reference sequence). The V gene end was trimmed by 0 bases and the J gene end by 6 bases; junction bases not matched to a gene: 7. The DNA for the CDR3 is TGTGCCAGTAGTATAGAAACTAGCGGATCTCGCGAGCAGTACTTC. As protein: CASSIETSGSREQYF.

The J gene is TRBJ1-1, the V gene TRBV10-3, with 7 bases matching TRBD1. Looked up from germline, CDR1 is ENHRY and CDR2 is SYGVKD. J gave up 1 base and V 0 bases, and 2 bases lay outside the gene matches. The CDR3 has 15 residues. The CDR3 DNA follows: TGTGCCATCAGTGAGTCGACAGGGCCGAACACTGAAGCTTTCTTT. This translates into CAISESTGPNTEAFF.